A selection of T cell receptor beta chains follows, all from one sample in a study of human T cells and chemical hapten exposure. TCRdb passed the RACE reads through MiXCR, listing each CDR3 protein once. The sample holds 150,000 to 200,000 distinct CDR3 sequences, about a quarter seen once. The sample consisted of whole blood, taken in connection with sensitization to the hapten diphenylcyclopropenone (DPC). Every receptor here comes from a woman between 18 and 29 years old with alopecia areata. Some clones in this sample may be carry-over from other donors' samples. CDR3s include the opening cysteine and the closing phenylalanine or tryptophan. D genes are given only for firm matches. Size values are once, few and many counts, or a class for expanded clones, and some rows have none.

v_call: TRBV6-6
cdr3_length: 14
d_call: TRBD1
clone_size: -
j_call: TRBJ2-1
cdr3_nt: TGTGCCAGCAGTGGGACAGGGGCTCACAATGAGCAGTTCTTC
cdr3_aa: CASSGTGAHNEQFF

v_call: TRBV9
cdr3_length: 15
d_call: -
clone_size: -
j_call: TRBJ1-4
cdr3_nt: TGTGCCAGCAGCACGGGGACGGCAACTAATGAAAAACTGTTTTTT
cdr3_aa: CASSTGTATNEKLFF

v_call: TRBV7-8
cdr3_length: 14
d_call: TRBD2
clone_size: once
j_call: TRBJ2-7
cdr3_nt: TGTGCCAGCAGCCCTGGACTAGCGGGCCGCGAGCAGTACTTC
cdr3_aa: CASSPGLAGREQYF

v_call: TRBV9
cdr3_length: 14
d_call: TRBD2
clone_size: few
j_call: TRBJ2-3
cdr3_nt: TGTGCCAGCAGCGTAGGGGAGGGCGGCGATACGCAGTATTTT
cdr3_aa: CASSVGEGGDTQYF

v_call: TRBV5-1
cdr3_length: 14
d_call: -
clone_size: -
j_call: TRBJ1-6
cdr3_nt: TGCGCCAGCAGCTTTCGGTCCCTGAATTCACCCCTCCACTTT
cdr3_aa: CASSFRSLNSPLHF

v_call: TRBV7-2
cdr3_length: 13
d_call: -
clone_size: -
j_call: TRBJ2-7
cdr3_nt: TGTGCCAGCAGCCATGACGGGTTGGGGGAGCAGTACTTC
cdr3_aa: CASSHDGLGEQYF

v_call: TRBV11-2
cdr3_length: 16
d_call: -
clone_size: -
j_call: TRBJ2-1
cdr3_nt: TGTGCCAGCAGCTTAGATGTAGCTTCTTCCTACAATGAGCAGTTCTTC
cdr3_aa: CASSLDVASSYNEQFF

v_call: TRBV19
cdr3_length: 17
d_call: TRBD2
clone_size: few
j_call: TRBJ2-1
cdr3_nt: TGTGCCAGTAACCTTCGCCAGGGACTAGCGGGGGAGAATGAGCAGTTCTTC
cdr3_aa: CASNLRQGLAGENEQFF

v_call: TRBV6-2/TRBV6-3
cdr3_length: 14
d_call: -
clone_size: -
j_call: TRBJ1-1
cdr3_nt: TGTGCCAGCAGCTACAGGGTTTTAGGCACTGAAGCTTTCTTT
cdr3_aa: CASSYRVLGTEAFF

v_call: TRBV5-1
cdr3_length: 15
d_call: TRBD1
clone_size: many
j_call: TRBJ2-7
cdr3_nt: TGCGCCAGCAGCCCCCGGGACAGGAGCTCCTACGAGCAGTACTTC
cdr3_aa: CASSPRDRSSYEQYF

v_call: TRBV5-1
cdr3_length: 15
d_call: TRBD2
clone_size: few
j_call: TRBJ2-5
cdr3_nt: TGCGCCAGCAGTTGGGGACTAGCGGGGCAAGAGACCCAGTACTTC
cdr3_aa: CASSWGLAGQETQYF

v_call: TRBV20-1
cdr3_length: 15
d_call: -
clone_size: -
j_call: TRBJ2-1
cdr3_nt: TGCAGTGCTCTGGGAGAACAGGGTCGCTACAATGAGCAGTTCTTC
cdr3_aa: CSALGEQGRYNEQFF

v_call: TRBV5-1
cdr3_length: 11
d_call: -
clone_size: -
j_call: TRBJ2-7
cdr3_nt: TGCGCCAGCAGCTCGGAAGACGAGCAGTACTTC
cdr3_aa: CASSSEDEQYF

v_call: TRBV7-2
cdr3_length: 15
d_call: -
clone_size: -
j_call: TRBJ1-4
cdr3_nt: TGTGCCAGCAGCCCAGGGCTGTCCTATAATGAAAAACTGTTTTTT
cdr3_aa: CASSPGLSYNEKLFF

v_call: TRBV12-3/TRBV12-4
cdr3_length: 15
d_call: -
clone_size: few
j_call: TRBJ1-4
cdr3_nt: TGTGCCAGCAGTTTAAAGGCAGGCCCTAATGAAAAACTGTTTTTT
cdr3_aa: CASSLKAGPNEKLFF

v_call: TRBV7-2
cdr3_length: 15
d_call: -
clone_size: -
j_call: TRBJ1-6
cdr3_nt: TGTGCCAGCAGCCCCCGCCGGACTCAGGAGACACCCCTCCACTTT
cdr3_aa: CASSPRRTQETPLHF